This T cell receptor beta chain was sequenced for a study of shared clonotypes between healthy human individuals. As for the study in general: Donors had three CD4 naive, three CD4 memory, two CD8 naive and one CD8 memory plate apiece.

Data came from immunoSEQ multiplex PCR; TCRdb stores just in-frame clones and leaves some out. The sample lists about 2 million clones; 85% to 95% were seen once. Germline CDR1 reads KGHSH; CDR2 reads LQKENI. V shed 1 base, J shed 2 bases, and the junction held 5 bases outside the gene matches. The CDR3 has 16 amino acids. Points from the study as a whole: The study sampled only blood, and tissue repertoires likely differ.

As concerns this clone: The antigen is unknown.

The chain uses TRBV18 and TRBJ2-1; 7 bases map to TRBD1. Material: naive CD4+ T cells sorted from blood. The subset was: CD45RA+ positively selected. The receptor comes from a man between 18 and 29 years old in good health. CDR3 amino acids: CASSPQGQRTYNEQFF. Written as DNA, the CDR3 is TGTGCCAGCTCACCACAGGGACAGCGGACCTACAATGAGCAGTTCTTC.